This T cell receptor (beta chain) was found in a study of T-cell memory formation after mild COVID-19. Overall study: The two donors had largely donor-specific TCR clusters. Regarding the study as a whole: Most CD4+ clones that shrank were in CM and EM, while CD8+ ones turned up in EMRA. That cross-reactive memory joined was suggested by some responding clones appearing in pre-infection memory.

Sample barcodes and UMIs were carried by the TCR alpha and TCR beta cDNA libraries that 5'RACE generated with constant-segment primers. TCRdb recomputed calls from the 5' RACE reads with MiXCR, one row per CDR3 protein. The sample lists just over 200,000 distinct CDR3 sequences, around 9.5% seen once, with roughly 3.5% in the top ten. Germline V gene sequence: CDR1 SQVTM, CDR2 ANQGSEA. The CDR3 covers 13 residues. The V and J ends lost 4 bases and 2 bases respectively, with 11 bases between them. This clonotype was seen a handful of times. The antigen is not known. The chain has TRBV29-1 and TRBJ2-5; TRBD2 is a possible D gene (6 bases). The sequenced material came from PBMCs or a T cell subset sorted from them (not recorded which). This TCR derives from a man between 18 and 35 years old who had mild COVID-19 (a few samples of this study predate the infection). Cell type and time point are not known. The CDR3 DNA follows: TGCAGCGTTGCTTGGGGGACTCAAGAGACCCAGTACTTC. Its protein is CSVAWGTQETQYF.